This T cell receptor beta chain was captured in a study of chemoradiotherapy in HPV16-positive cancers. Whole-study findings and limits: Functional assays defining HPV-specific T cells used only two HPV16-positive patients. In HPV16-positive patients, HPV-responsive T-cell expansion tracked better recurrence-free survival.

TCRdb's table, derived via immunoSEQ multiplex PCR, lists solely in-frame clones and lacks some. Of about 35,000 clones listed, around 92% were seen once; the top ten hold around 3.4%. Worth noting for this clone: Antigen specificity is unknown.

Repeated repertoire sampling spanned the course of chemoradiotherapy. This CDR3 spans 14 amino acids. The V gene lost 6 bases and the J gene lost 7 bases, with 18 bases spanning the gap. The germline gives CDR1 LNHDA, CDR2 SQIVND (reference sequence). The sequence was obtained from a human donor with HPV-associated anogenital cancer. J is TRBJ1-1 and V is TRBV19; D remains ambiguous. This specimen was blood, taken from a patient who underwent chemoradiotherapy. Written as DNA, the CDR3 is TGTGCCAGTAGCCATCTACCTACCGGGAGTGAAGCTTTCTTT. Translating it yields CASSHLPTGSEAFF. The full variable domain, in which reference TRBV19 and TRBJ1-1 provide the parts outside the CDR3, is DGGITQSPKYLFRKEGQNVTLSCEQNLNHDAMYWYRQDPGQGLRLIYYSQIVNDFQKGDIAEGYSVSREKKESFPLTVTSAQKNPTAFYLCASSHLPTGSEAFFGQGTRLTVV.